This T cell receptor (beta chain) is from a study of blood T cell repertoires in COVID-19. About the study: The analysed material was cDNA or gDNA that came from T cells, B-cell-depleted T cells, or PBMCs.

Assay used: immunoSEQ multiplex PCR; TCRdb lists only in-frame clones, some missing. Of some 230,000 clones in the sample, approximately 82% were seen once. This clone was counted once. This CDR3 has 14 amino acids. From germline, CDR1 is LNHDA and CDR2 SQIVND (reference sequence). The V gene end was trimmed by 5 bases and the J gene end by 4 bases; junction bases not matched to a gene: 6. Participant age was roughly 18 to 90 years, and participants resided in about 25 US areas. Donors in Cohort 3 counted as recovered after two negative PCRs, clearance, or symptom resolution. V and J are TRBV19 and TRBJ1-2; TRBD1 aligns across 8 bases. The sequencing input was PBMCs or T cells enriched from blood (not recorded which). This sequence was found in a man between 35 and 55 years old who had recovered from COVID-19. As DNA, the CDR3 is TGTGCCAGTAGTGCGGACAGGGCGGTCTATGGCTACACCTTC. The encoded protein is CASSADRAVYGYTF.